The 2 T cell receptor beta chains listed next were all sequenced from one sample in a study of cytomegalovirus exposure and HLA in healthy donors. PCR involved 60 Vbeta and 13 Jbeta primers. This table comes from immunoSEQ multiplex PCR, and its TCRdb copy is limited to in-frame clones, with some not included. The sample yields about 59,000 clones, 65% to 80% seen once. What was sequenced was PBMCs. These receptors were obtained from a man aged 25-40 years in good health and CMV-seropositive.

The CDR3 here is CASSSPGQGFEGGYTF. For the CDR3, the DNA is TGTGCCAGCAGCTCCCCGGGACAGGGATTTGAGGGGGGCTACACCTTC. The genes are TRBV28 and TRBJ1-2, with 9 bases lining up with TRBD1. V trimming: 6 bases; J trimming: 8 bases; junction bases outside the gene matches: 16. Germline CDR1 MDHEN, CDR2 SYDVKM. The CDR3 consists of 16 residues.

CDR3 in DNA: TGTGCCATCAGTGAGAGGTGGCAGGGGGAAAAGGGGTCACCCCTCCACTTT. Its protein is CAISERWQGEKGSPLHF. V is TRBV10-3 and J is TRBJ1-6; TRBD1 agrees at 7 bases. V was clipped by 2 bases and J by 10 bases; unmatched bases: 14. CDR1 is ENHRY, CDR2 SYGVKD, per germline. There are 17 residues in the CDR3.